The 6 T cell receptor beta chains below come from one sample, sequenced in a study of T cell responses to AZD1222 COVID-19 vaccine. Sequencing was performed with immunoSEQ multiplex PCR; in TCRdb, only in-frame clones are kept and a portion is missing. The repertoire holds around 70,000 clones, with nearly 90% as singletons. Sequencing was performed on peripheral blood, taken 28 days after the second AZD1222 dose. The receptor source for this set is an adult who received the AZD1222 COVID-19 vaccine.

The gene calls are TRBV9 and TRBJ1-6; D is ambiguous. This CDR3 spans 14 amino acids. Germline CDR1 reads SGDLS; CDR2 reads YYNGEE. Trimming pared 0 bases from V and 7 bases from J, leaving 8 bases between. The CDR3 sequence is CASSVETSNSPLHF. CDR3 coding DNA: TGTGCCAGCAGCGTAGAGACTTCGAATTCACCCCTCCACTTT.

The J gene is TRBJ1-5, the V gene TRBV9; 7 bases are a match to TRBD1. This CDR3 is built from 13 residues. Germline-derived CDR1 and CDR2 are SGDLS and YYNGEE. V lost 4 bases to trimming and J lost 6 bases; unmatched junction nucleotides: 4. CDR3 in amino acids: CASSKGTAQPQHF. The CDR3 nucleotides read TGTGCCAGCAGCAAAGGGACAGCTCAGCCCCAGCATTTT. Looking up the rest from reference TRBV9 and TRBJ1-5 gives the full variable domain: DSGVTQTPKHLITATGQRVTLRCSPRSGDLSVYWYQQSLDQGLQFLIQYYNGEERAKGNILERFSAQQFPDLHSELNLSSLELGDSALYFCASSKGTAQPQHFGDGTRLSIL.

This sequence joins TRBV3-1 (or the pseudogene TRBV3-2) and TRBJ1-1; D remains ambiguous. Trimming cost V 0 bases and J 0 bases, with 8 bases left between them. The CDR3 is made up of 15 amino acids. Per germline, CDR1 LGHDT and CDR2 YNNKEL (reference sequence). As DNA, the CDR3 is TGTGCCAGCAGCCAAGACCCAGGATTGAACACTGAAGCTTTCTTT. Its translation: CASSQDPGLNTEAFF.

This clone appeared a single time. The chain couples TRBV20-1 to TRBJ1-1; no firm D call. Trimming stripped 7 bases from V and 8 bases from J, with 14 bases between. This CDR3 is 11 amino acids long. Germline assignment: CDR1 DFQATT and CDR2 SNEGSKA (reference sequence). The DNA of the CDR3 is TGCAGTGTCCGGAGGTACCCCGAAGCTTTCTTT. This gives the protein CSVRRYPEAFF.

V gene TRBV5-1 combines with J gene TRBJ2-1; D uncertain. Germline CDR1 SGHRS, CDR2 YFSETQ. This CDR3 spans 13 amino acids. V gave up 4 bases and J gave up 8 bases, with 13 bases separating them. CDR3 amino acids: CASSKEPSYEQFF. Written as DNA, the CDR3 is TGCGCCAGCAGCAAAGAGCCCTCCTATGAGCAGTTCTTC.

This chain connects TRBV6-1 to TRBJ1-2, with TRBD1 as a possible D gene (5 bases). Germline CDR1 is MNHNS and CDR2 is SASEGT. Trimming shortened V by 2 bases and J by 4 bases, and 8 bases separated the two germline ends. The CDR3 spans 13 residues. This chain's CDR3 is CASSELGLYGYTF. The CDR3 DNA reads TGTGCCAGCAGTGAACTGGGGCTCTATGGCTACACCTTC.